This TCR beta chain was profiled in a study of blood T cell repertoires in COVID-19. At the level of the study: Acute and convalescent COVID-19 samples came from the United States, Italy and Spain. PBMCs, B-cell-depleted T cells, or T cells provided the cDNA or gDNA that made up the material.

As originally analysed: Reference gene primer amplification gave nucleated cell count estimates. The data were produced by immunoSEQ multiplex PCR, yet TCRdb's version contains in-frame clones alone and is incomplete. That table gives V, J and clone size, and the DNA gave D and trimming. Of about 89,000 clones in the sample, roughly 78% were seen once. Germline trimming cut 5 bases from V and 4 bases from J; bases unmatched to any gene: 8. The CDR3 is made up of 15 amino acids. The germline CDR1 and CDR2 sequences are MNHEY and SVGAGI. This clone was observed a single time. This receptor was obtained from a woman aged 80 or older with acute or convalescent COVID-19. The chain employs TRBV6-5 and TRBJ1-2, with TRBD1 matching 9 bases. The sequenced sample was peripheral blood. The CDR3: CASSRQGEERYGYTF. The CDR3 DNA reads as TGTGCCAGCAGTCGACAGGGGGAGGAACGCTATGGCTACACCTTC.